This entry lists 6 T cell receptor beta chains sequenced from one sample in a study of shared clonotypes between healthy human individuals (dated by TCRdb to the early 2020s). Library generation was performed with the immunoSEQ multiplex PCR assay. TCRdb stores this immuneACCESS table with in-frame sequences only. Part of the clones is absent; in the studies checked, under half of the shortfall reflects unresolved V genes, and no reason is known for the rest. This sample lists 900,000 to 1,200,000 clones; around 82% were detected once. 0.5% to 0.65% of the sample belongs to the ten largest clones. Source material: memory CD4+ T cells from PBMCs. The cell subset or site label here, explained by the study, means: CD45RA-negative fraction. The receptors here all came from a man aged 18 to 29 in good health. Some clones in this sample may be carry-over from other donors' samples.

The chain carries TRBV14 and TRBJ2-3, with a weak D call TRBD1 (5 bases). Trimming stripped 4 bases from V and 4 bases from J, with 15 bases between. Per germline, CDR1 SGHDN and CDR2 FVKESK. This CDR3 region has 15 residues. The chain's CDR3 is CASSRQISHADTQYF. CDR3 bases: TGTGCCAGCAGCCGACAGATAAGTCACGCAGATACGCAGTATTTT. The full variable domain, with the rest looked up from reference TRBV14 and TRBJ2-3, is EAGVTQFPSHSVIEKGQTVTLRCDPISGHDNLYWYRRVMGKEIKFLLHFVKESKQDESGMPNNRFLAERTGGTYSTLKVQPAELEDSGVYFCASSRQISHADTQYFGPGTRLTVL.

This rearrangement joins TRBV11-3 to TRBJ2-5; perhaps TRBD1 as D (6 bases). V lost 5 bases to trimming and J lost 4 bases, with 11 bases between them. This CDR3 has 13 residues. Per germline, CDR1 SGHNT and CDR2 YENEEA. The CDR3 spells CASSHRDGETQYF. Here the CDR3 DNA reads TGTGCCAGCAGCCACAGGGATGGAGAGACCCAGTACTTC.

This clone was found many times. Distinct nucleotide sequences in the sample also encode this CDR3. CDR3 DNA: TGTGCCTGGAGTGTTACGGGGTTCTCTGGGGCCAACGTCCTGACTTTC. Its translation is CAWSVTGFSGANVLTF. This chain joins TRBV30 and TRBJ2-6; D is perhaps TRBD2 (5 bases). V was shortened by 0 bases and J by 0 bases, with 9 bases between the two germline ends. Germline V gene sequence: CDR1 GTSNPN, CDR2 SVGIG (reference sequence). This CDR3 is 16 amino acids long.

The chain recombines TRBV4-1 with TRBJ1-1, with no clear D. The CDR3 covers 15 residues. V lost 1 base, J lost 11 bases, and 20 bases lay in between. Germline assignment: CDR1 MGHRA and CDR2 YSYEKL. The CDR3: CASSQVGSVSRVAFF. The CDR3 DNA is TGCGCCAGCAGCCAAGTGGGGTCGGTGTCCCGTGTCGCTTTCTTT.

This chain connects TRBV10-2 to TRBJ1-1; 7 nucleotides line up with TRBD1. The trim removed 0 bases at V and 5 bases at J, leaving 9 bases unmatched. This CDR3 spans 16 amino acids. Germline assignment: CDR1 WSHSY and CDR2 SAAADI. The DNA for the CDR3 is TGCGCCAGCAGTGAGTCATTAAACAGGGGAGGGACTGAAGCTTTCTTT. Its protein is CASSESLNRGGTEAFF.

CDR3 protein: CASGMGLAGVVGELFF. CDR3 bases: TGTGCCAGCGGGATGGGGCTAGCGGGAGTGGTCGGGGAGCTGTTTTTT. The chain couples TRBV2 to TRBJ2-2; TRBD2 agrees at 10 bases. This CDR3 region has 16 residues. CDR1 SNHLY and CDR2 FYNNEI come from the germline V gene. Trimming cost V 8 bases and J 7 bases; bases outside gene matches: 13.